The clone carrying this T cell receptor (beta chain) was seen a few times. Its cognate antigen is unknown. The record originates from a study of T cell repertoires in cytomegalovirus infection. Study at large: Carrying CMV and the relevant HLA type showed in public TCR beta signatures. Points from the study as a whole: Summed public TCR beta family frequency identified CMV carriers bearing the relevant HLA. Ex vivo responses were dominated by HLA-C-restricted CMV-specific TCR beta clonotypes.

This CDR3 is 13 amino acids long. V was cut by 11 bases and J by 3 bases, with 16 bases left in between. TCRdb recomputed calls from the reads with MiXCR, one row per CDR3 protein. The sample has 170,000 or so distinct CDR3 sequences, around an eighth seen once; the top ten hold 27%. The sequencing input was PBMCs. The rearrangement links TRBV12-3 or TRBV12-4 to TRBJ1-1; maybe TRBD1 (5 bases). This clonotype was obtained from a human donor in good health (CMV status not recorded). Some clones in this sample may be carry-over from other donors' samples. The CDR3 loop reads CAANRAGHTEAFF. CDR3 nucleotides: TGTGCCGCCAACCGAGCAGGGCACACTGAAGCTTTCTTT.